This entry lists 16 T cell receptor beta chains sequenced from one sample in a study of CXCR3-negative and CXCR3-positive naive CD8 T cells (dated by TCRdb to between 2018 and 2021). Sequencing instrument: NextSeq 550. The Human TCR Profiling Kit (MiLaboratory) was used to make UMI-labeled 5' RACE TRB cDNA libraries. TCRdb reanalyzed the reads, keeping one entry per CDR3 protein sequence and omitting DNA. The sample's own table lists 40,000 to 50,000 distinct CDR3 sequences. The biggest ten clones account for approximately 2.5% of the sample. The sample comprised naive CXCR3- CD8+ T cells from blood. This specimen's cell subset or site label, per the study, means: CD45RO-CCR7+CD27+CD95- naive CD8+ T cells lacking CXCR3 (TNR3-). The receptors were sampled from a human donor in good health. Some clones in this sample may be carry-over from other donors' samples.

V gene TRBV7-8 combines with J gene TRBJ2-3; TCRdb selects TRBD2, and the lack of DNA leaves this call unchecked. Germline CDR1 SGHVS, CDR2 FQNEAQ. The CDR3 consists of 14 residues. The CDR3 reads CASSPWSGSDTQYF. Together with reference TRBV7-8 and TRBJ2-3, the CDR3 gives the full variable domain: GAGVSQSPRYKVAKRGQDVALRCDPISGHVSLFWYQQALGQGPEFLTYFQNEAQLDKSGLPSDRFFAERPEGSVSTLKIQRTQQEDSAVYLCASSPWSGSDTQYFGPGTRLTVL.

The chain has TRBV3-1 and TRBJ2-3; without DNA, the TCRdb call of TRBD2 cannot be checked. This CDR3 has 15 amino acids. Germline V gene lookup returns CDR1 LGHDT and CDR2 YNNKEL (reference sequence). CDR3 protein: CASSPQSGGAYTQYF.

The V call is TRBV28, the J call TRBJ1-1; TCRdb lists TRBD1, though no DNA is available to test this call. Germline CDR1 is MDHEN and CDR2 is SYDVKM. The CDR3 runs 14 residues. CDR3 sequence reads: CASSSLQGGSEAFF.

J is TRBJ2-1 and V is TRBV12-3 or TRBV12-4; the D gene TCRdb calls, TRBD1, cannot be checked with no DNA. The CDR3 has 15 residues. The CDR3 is CASSFGLAGVTEQFF.

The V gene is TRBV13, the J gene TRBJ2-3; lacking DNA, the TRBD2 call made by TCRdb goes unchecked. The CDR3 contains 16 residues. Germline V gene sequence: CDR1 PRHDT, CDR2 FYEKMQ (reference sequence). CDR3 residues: CASSLSTDSLTDTQYF.

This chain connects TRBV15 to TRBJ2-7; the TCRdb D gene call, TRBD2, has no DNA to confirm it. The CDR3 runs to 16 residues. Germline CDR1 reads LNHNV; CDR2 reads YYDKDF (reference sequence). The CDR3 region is CATSRSSSGFLYEQYF.

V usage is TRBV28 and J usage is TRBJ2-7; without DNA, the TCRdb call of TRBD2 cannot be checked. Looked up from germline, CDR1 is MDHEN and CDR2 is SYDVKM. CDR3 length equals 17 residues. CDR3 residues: CASRSRTSGYSSYEQYF.

The CDR3 reads CASTRGPGPSFLDTQYF. The rearrangement uses TRBV28 and TRBJ2-3; TCRdb lists TRBD1, though no DNA is available to test this call. CDR3 length: 17 residues. Germline lookup yields CDR1 MDHEN and CDR2 SYDVKM.

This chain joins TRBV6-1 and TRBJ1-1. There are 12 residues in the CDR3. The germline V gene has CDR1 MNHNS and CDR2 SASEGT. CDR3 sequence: CASSISEAEAFF.

The CDR3 loop is CSARLEAGELFF. The chain combines TRBV20-1 with TRBJ2-2. Germline V gene data show CDR1 as DFQATT and CDR2 as SNEGSKA (reference sequence). The CDR3 length is 12 residues.

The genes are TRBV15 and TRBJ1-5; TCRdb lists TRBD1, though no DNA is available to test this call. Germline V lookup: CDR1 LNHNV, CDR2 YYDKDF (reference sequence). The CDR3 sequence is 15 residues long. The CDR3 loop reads CATSRDGGHDQPQHF.

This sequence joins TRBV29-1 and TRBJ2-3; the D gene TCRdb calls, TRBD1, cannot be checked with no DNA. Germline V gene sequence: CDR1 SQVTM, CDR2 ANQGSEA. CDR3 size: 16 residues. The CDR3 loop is CSVEAGRTGPTDTQYF.

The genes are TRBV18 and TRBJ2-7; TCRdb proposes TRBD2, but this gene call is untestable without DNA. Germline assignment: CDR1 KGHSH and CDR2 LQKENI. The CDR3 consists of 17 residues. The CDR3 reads CASSLLGLAGAPREQYF.

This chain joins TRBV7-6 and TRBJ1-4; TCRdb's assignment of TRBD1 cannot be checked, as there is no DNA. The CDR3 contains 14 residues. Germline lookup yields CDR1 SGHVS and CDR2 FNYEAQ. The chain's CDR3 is CASSEDRTNEKLFF.

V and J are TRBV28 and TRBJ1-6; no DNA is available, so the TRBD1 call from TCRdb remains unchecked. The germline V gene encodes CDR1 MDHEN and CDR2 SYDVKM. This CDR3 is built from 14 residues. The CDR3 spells CASSVGTGNSPLHF.

Here the CDR3 reads CASSLTTGGGDTQYF. The chain couples TRBV7-3 to TRBJ2-3; TCRdb lists TRBD1, though no DNA is available to test this call. Germline assignment: CDR1 SGHTA and CDR2 FQGTGA. This CDR3 comprises 15 residues.